This T cell receptor (beta chain) was found in a study of beta chain features in type 1 diabetes. Study results and limitations: Among all four CD4+ subsets, Type 1 diabetes patients had TCRB CDR3s that were moderately but significantly shorter. Cells with high TCR expression could be over-represented when cDNA is sequenced.

Trimming removed 1 base from V and 6 bases from J; junction bases left unmatched: 2. CDR1 and CDR2 from the germline V gene are MGHDK and SYGVNS. This CDR3 contains 14 residues. TCRB transcripts that were expressed got sequenced, as all of the isolated RNA had been reverse transcribed. Profiled with immunoSEQ multiplex PCR; TCRdb holds only in-frame clones, not every one. The sample gives hundreds of thousands of clones, 11% to 15% of which show up once; approximately 0.042% is in the top ten. To note about this clone: The antigen is unknown.

The sequencing input was naive CD4+ T cells from blood. The sequence derives from a man between 18 and 29 years old with type 1 diabetes. The chain combines TRBV25-1 with TRBJ2-3; 9 bases match TRBD1. The CDR3 coding sequence is TGTGCCAGCAGTGAATCGGGGACAGGGGATACGCAGTATTTT. Protein product: CASSESGTGDTQYF. The full variable domain, completed using reference TRBV25-1 and TRBJ2-3, is EADIYQTPRYLVIGTGKKITLECSQTMGHDKMYWYQQDPGMELHLIHYSYGVNSTEKGDLSSESTVSRIRTEHFPLTLESARPSHTSQYLCASSESGTGDTQYFGPGTRLTVL.